The 28 T cell receptor beta chains presented below share a single source sample, sequenced in a study of T cell responses to AZD1222 COVID-19 vaccine. Sequenced by immunoSEQ multiplex PCR; TCRdb stores in-frame clones only, minus some. The sample gives roughly 250,000 clones, over 90% of which show up once; roughly 0.51% is in the top ten. Sequencing used peripheral blood, obtained on day 0 of AZD1222 vaccination. Receptor source: an adult in good health.

The V gene is TRBV24-1, the J gene TRBJ2-5; D is uncertain. This CDR3 is 16 amino acids long. Germline V gene lookup returns CDR1 KGHDR and CDR2 SFDVKD. The ends were cut back, 3 bases at V and 0 bases at J, with 13 bases in the middle. CDR3 amino acids: CATSDGELTYQETQYF. The CDR3, as DNA: TGTGCCACCAGTGATGGCGAGCTCACCTACCAAGAGACCCAGTACTTC.

The rearrangement joins TRBV7-9 to TRBJ1-4; 10 bases match TRBD1. The V segment lost 5 bases and the J segment 2 bases; nucleotides outside the gene matches: 5. In germline, CDR1 is SEHNR, CDR2 FQNEAQ (reference sequence). The CDR3 length is 16 residues. The CDR3 region has the DNA TGTGCCAGCAGCCCACCGGGACAGGGGACTAATGAAAAACTGTTTTTT. This gives the protein CASSPPGQGTNEKLFF.

About this clone: Within the sample, other DNA sequences also encode this same CDR3. V gene TRBV9 combines with J gene TRBJ2-5; D gene ambiguous. V was cut by 0 bases and J by 3 bases, with 6 bases left in between. Looked up from germline, CDR1 is SGDLS and CDR2 is YYNGEE. This CDR3 region has 13 residues. Here the CDR3 reads CASSVGREETQYF. The CDR3 DNA sequence: TGTGCCAGCAGCGTAGGGCGAGAAGAGACCCAGTACTTC.

The rearrangement links TRBV10-3 to TRBJ2-7; D unclear. CDR1 ENHRY and CDR2 SYGVKD come from the germline V gene. The CDR3 consists of 13 residues. Trimming left V 1 base short and J 5 bases short, with 9 bases between. CDR3 loop: CAISEFVGNEQYF. DNA for the CDR3: TGTGCCATCAGTGAGTTTGTGGGGAACGAGCAGTACTTC.

This clone was seen a handful of times. V and J are TRBV7-9 and TRBJ1-4, with TRBD1 matching 7 bases. The CDR3 is 15 amino acids. The germline gives CDR1 SEHNR, CDR2 FQNEAQ (reference sequence). Unmatched junction bases numbered 8, after V lost 2 bases and J lost 8 bases. CDR3 protein: CASSLPTGLGEKLFF. The CDR3 region has the DNA TGTGCCAGCAGCTTACCGACAGGGTTGGGCGAAAAACTGTTTTTT.

The V and J genes are TRBV29-1 and TRBJ1-2; no clear D gene. Germline V gene data show CDR1 as SQVTM and CDR2 as ANQGSEA. The CDR3 loop spans 11 amino acids. Trimming cost V 4 bases and J 5 bases, with 8 bases left between them. For the CDR3, the DNA is TGCAGCGTTGGACACGGTTATGGCTACACCTTC. It specifies CSVGHGYGYTF.

The chain links TRBV28 to TRBJ2-2, with D tentatively TRBD1 (5 bases). CDR1 MDHEN and CDR2 SYDVKM come from the germline V gene. V lost 6 bases, J lost 4 bases, and 9 bases lay in between. The length of the CDR3 is 13 residues. CDR3 residues: CASRQAITGELFF. Written as DNA, the CDR3 is TGTGCCAGCAGACAGGCGATCACCGGGGAGCTGTTTTTT.

The rearrangement uses TRBV3-1 (or the pseudogene TRBV3-2) and TRBJ1-1; no firm D call. CDR1 and CDR2 (germline): LGHDT, YNNKEL (reference sequence). V was pared by 4 bases and J by 1 base, with 10 bases between. The CDR3 is made up of 14 amino acids. The CDR3 sequence: CASSPGLENTEAFF. The CDR3 DNA sequence: TGTGCCAGCAGCCCGGGTCTTGAGAACACTGAAGCTTTCTTT.

The V gene is TRBV5-5, the J gene TRBJ1-6, with D unresolved. This CDR3 has 13 residues. In germline, CDR1 is SGHKS, CDR2 YYEKEE (reference sequence). With 0 bases removed from V and 8 bases from J, the gap between germline ends came to 6 bases. CDR3 sequence (DNA): TGTGCCAGCAGCTTGGGGGATTATTCACCCCTCCACTTT. This sequence encodes CASSLGDYSPLHF.

The chain employs TRBV3-1 (or the pseudogene TRBV3-2) and TRBJ1-1; D gene ambiguous. The CDR3 is made up of 11 amino acids. Trimming took 5 bases from V and 4 from J, leaving 5 bases between them. Germline loops: CDR1 LGHDT, CDR2 YNNKEL (reference sequence). CDR3 region: CASSGSTEAFF. CDR3 nucleotide sequence: TGTGCCAGCAGCGGCTCCACTGAAGCTTTCTTT.

This chain joins TRBV25-1 and TRBJ1-1; 7 bases line up with TRBD1. J gave up 2 bases and V 8 bases, and 5 bases lay outside the gene matches. The CDR3 runs 13 residues. Germline V lookup: CDR1 MGHDK, CDR2 SYGVNS. CDR3 sequence: CASSWTGNTEAFF. Here the CDR3 DNA reads TGTGCCAGCTCCTGGACAGGTAACACTGAAGCTTTCTTT. Full variable domain (missing parts from reference TRBV25-1 and TRBJ1-1): EADIYQTPRYLVIGTGKKITLECSQTMGHDKMYWYQQDPGMELHLIHYSYGVNSTEKGDLSSESTVSRIRTEHFPLTLESARPSHTSQYLCASSWTGNTEAFFGQGTRLTVV.

This chain joins TRBV11-3 and TRBJ2-6, with unresolved D. V was clipped by 5 bases and J by 0 bases, with 14 bases between them. The CDR3 totals 17 residues. CDR1 is SGHNT, CDR2 YENEEA, per germline. The CDR3 is CASSPGHSSSGANVLTF. CDR3 in DNA: TGTGCCAGCAGCCCCGGTCACAGCTCCTCTGGGGCCAACGTCCTGACTTTC.

The chain has TRBV7-8 and TRBJ2-1; 11 bases are shared with TRBD2. There are 18 residues in the CDR3. Germline CDR1 is SGHVS and CDR2 is FQNEAQ. The V gene end was trimmed by 4 bases and the J gene end by 7 bases; junction bases not matched to a gene: 15. As DNA, the CDR3 is TGTGCCAGCAGCTCTTCTTGGGGGACTAGCGGTAAGGTGAATGAGCAGTTCTTC. This translates into CASSSSWGTSGKVNEQFF. The variable domain in full, with the rest retrieved from reference TRBV7-8 and TRBJ2-1, is GAGVSQSPRYKVAKRGQDVALRCDPISGHVSLFWYQQALGQGPEFLTYFQNEAQLDKSGLPSDRFFAERPEGSVSTLKIQRTQQEDSAVYLCASSSSWGTSGKVNEQFFGPGTRLTVL.

The rearrangement links TRBV7-2 to TRBJ1-1; 7 positions match TRBD1. The trim removed 5 bases at V and 3 bases at J, leaving 3 bases unmatched. The CDR3 runs to 13 residues. Germline lookup yields CDR1 SGHTA and CDR2 FQGNSA. CDR3 sequence: CASSTTGDTEAFF. CDR3 nucleotide sequence: TGTGCCAGCAGCACTACAGGGGACACTGAAGCTTTCTTT.

J is TRBJ2-7 and V is TRBV5-1; 11 bases line up with TRBD1. After removal of 4 bases from V and 6 bases from J, the junction contained 6 bases not matched to a gene. The CDR3 is made up of 14 amino acids. Germline V lookup: CDR1 SGHRS, CDR2 YFSETQ. The CDR3 nucleotides read TGCGCCAGCAGCCCCGGGACAGGGGGAGGCGAGCAGTACTTC. Its protein product is CASSPGTGGGEQYF.

V gene TRBV24-1 combines with J gene TRBJ2-5, with D possibly matching TRBD2 (7 bases). The CDR3 is 16 amino acids. Germline-derived CDR1 and CDR2 are KGHDR and SFDVKD. With 5 bases removed from V and 4 bases from J, the gap between germline ends came to 19 bases. Here the CDR3 reads CATSAPVGGAGETQYF. The DNA of the CDR3 is TGTGCCACCAGTGCCCCGGTGGGGGGGGCAGGAGAGACCCAGTACTTC.

The gene calls are TRBV19 and TRBJ1-2; a possible D gene is TRBD1 (5 bases). The germline V gene has CDR1 LNHDA and CDR2 SQIVND (reference sequence). V was shortened by 1 base and J by 0 bases, with 15 bases between the two germline ends. The CDR3 consists of 17 residues. CDR3 sequence (DNA): TGTGCCAGTAGTATAGTAAGGACGACAGCGTCTAACTATGGCTACACCTTC. Translated, it gives CASSIVRTTASNYGYTF.

The chain employs TRBV4-1 and TRBJ2-5; 16 bases agree with TRBD2. This CDR3 is built from 20 residues. Per the germline V gene, CDR1 is MGHRA and CDR2 is YSYEKL. J gave up 3 bases and V 4 bases, and 14 bases lay outside the gene matches. CDR3 residues: CASSRLGLAGGPFPEETQYF. In DNA, the CDR3 is TGCGCCAGCAGCCGGCTGGGACTAGCGGGAGGGCCATTTCCCGAAGAGACCCAGTACTTC.

This sequence joins TRBV5-1 and TRBJ2-7; D may be TRBD1 (6 bases). Between the trimmed V and J ends, which lost 7 bases and 1 base, there was a span of 9 bases. The germline CDR1 and CDR2 sequences are SGHRS and YFSETQ. This CDR3 comprises 12 residues. CDR3 sequence (DNA): TGCGCCAGCCGACAGGAGTCCTACGAGCAGTACTTC. Translating it yields CASRQESYEQYF.

The rearrangement uses TRBV9 and TRBJ1-1; no firm D call. V was pared by 4 bases and J by 3 bases, with 13 bases between. Germline CDR1 SGDLS, CDR2 YYNGEE. The CDR3 has 14 residues. Written as DNA, the CDR3 is TGTGCCAGCAGCCCTCACCCTGGGGACACTGAAGCTTTCTTT. Translating it yields CASSPHPGDTEAFF.

The chain carries TRBV7-2 and TRBJ2-1; 7 bases map to TRBD1. Germline V gene lookup returns CDR1 SGHTA and CDR2 FQGNSA. V lost 4 bases and J lost 9; bases outside the gene matches: 9. There are 14 residues in the CDR3. CDR3 DNA: TGTGCCAGCAGCTCCTCTCGGACAGGTGCTGAGCAGTTCTTC. This gives the protein CASSSSRTGAEQFF.

V usage is TRBV5-5 and J usage is TRBJ2-5; TRBD2 is a possible D gene (7 bases). Germline V gene data show CDR1 as SGHKS and CDR2 as YYEKEE (reference sequence). The CDR3 is 13 amino acids. The V end was cut by 5 bases, the J end by 3 bases, with 11 bases between. The CDR3 DNA is TGTGCCAGCAGTTTAGGGGGGGAAGAGACCCAGTACTTC. It translates to CASSLGGEETQYF. Looking up the rest from reference TRBV5-5 and TRBJ2-5 gives the full variable domain: DAGVTQSPTHLIKTRGQQVTLRCSPISGHKSVSWYQQVLGQGPQFIFQYYEKEERGRGNFPDRFSARQFPNYSSELNVNALLLGDSALYLCASSLGGEETQYFGPGTRLLVL.

The CDR3 protein is CASTLGTGKAFF. The CDR3 coding sequence is TGTGCCAGCACCCTGGGGACAGGTAAAGCTTTCTTT. The chain recombines TRBV28 with TRBJ1-1, with 8 bases matching TRBD1. This CDR3 comprises 12 residues. Trimming removed 7 bases from V and 9 bases from J; junction bases left unmatched: 7. CDR1 is MDHEN and CDR2 is SYDVKM in the germline V gene.

This CDR3 reads CASSLAGGAYNEQFF. CDR3 DNA sequence: TGTGCCAGCAGCTTAGCAGGGGGCGCCTACAATGAGCAGTTCTTC. The V gene is TRBV13, the J gene TRBJ2-1, with 8 bases aligning to TRBD1. J was trimmed by 2 bases and V by 1 base; bases with no gene match: 1. The CDR3 totals 15 residues. The germline CDR1 and CDR2 sequences are PRHDT and FYEKMQ (reference sequence).

The rearrangement links TRBV18 to TRBJ2-1; D gene uncertain. The CDR3 contains 14 residues. Trimming cost V 4 bases and J 5 bases, with 12 bases left between them. Germline CDR1 KGHSH, CDR2 LQKENI. For the CDR3, the DNA is TGTGCCAGCTCACTGTTGGTTGGGCACAATGAGCAGTTCTTC. Protein product: CASSLLVGHNEQFF.

The chain links TRBV18 to TRBJ1-6; TRBD1 might be the D (6 bases). This CDR3 has 16 amino acids. Trimming removed 3 bases from V and 7 bases from J, with 16 bases in between. Germline V lookup: CDR1 KGHSH, CDR2 LQKENI. The CDR3 sequence is CASSPGWGGQNSPLHF. The CDR3 DNA is TGTGCCAGCTCACCCGGGTGGGGAGGACAGAATTCACCCCTCCACTTT.

V gene TRBV19 combines with J gene TRBJ2-1; 11 bases match TRBD2. V trimming: 7 bases; J trimming: 5 bases; junction bases outside the gene matches: 13. The germline V gene encodes CDR1 LNHDA and CDR2 SQIVND (reference sequence). The CDR3 runs 17 residues. CDR3 protein: CASTQLGLAGGHNEQFF. The CDR3 nucleotides are TGTGCCAGTACCCAACTAGGTCTAGCGGGAGGCCACAATGAGCAGTTCTTC.

The rearrangement uses TRBV11-2 and TRBJ1-4, with D unclear. V lost 8 bases and J lost 0, with 13 bases in between. Germline lookup yields CDR1 SGHAT and CDR2 FQNNGV. The CDR3 length is 15 residues. CDR3 region: CASRNHGATNEKLFF. The CDR3 DNA reads TGTGCCAGCCGCAATCACGGGGCAACTAATGAAAAACTGTTTTTT.